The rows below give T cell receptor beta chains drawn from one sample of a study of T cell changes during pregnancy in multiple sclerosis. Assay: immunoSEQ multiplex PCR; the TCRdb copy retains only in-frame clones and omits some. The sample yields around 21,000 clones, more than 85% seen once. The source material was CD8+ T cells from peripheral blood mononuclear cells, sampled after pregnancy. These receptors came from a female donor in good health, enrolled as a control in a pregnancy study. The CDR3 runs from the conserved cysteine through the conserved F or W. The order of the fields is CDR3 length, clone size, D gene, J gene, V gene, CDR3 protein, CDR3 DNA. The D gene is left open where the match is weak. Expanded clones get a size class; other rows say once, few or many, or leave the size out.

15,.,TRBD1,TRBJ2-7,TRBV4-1,CASSQEKGASYEQYF,TGCGCCAGCAGCCAAGAGAAGGGGGCAAGCTACGAGCAGTACTTC
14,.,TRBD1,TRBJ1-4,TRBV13,CASSSRTGRKKLFF,TGTGCCAGCAGCTCCAGGACAGGGCGGAAAAAACTGTTTTTT
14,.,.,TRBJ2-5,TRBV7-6,CASSLDPFQETQYF,TGTGCCAGCAGCTTAGATCCCTTCCAAGAGACCCAGTACTTC
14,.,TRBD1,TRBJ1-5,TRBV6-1,CASEDRGGNQPQHF,TGTGCCAGCGAAGACAGGGGCGGGAATCAGCCCCAGCATTTT
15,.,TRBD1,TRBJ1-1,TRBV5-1,CASNGPGGLVTEAFF,TGCGCCAGCAACGGACCAGGGGGTTTGGTCACTGAAGCTTTCTTT
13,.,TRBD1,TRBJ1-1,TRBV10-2,CASRTGSNTEAFF,TGCGCCAGCAGGACAGGGTCGAACACTGAAGCTTTCTTT
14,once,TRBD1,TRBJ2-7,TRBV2,CASSEYRGPYEQYF,TGTGCCAGCAGTGAATACAGGGGGCCCTACGAGCAGTACTTC
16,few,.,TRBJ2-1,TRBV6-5,CASSYSPGQPYNEQFF,TGTGCCAGCAGTTACTCCCCGGGACAACCCTACAATGAGCAGTTCTTC
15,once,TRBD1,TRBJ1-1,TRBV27,CASSLTGTANTEAFF,TGTGCCAGCAGCCTGACCGGGACAGCGAACACTGAAGCTTTCTTT
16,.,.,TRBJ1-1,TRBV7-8,CASSLFPGRMNTEAFF,TGTGCCAGCAGCTTATTCCCAGGCAGGATGAACACTGAAGCTTTCTTT
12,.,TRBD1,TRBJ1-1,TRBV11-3,CASSQGDTEAFF,TGTGCCAGCAGCCAGGGGGACACTGAAGCTTTCTTT
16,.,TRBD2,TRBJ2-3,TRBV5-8,CASSPGTSGGTDTQYF,TGTGCCAGCAGCCCTGGGACTAGCGGGGGCACAGATACGCAGTATTTT
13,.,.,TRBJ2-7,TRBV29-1,CSVEAPPGGEQYF,TGCAGCGTTGAAGCACCTCCGGGCGGGGAGCAGTACTTC
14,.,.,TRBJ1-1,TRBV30,CAWSGQGTDTEAFF,TGTGCCTGGAGTGGGCAGGGAACGGACACTGAAGCTTTCTTT
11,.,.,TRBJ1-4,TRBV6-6,CASTHGEKLFF,TGTGCCAGCACCCACGGGGAAAAACTGTTTTTT
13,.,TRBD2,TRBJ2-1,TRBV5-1,CASTGTSGNEQFF,TGCGCCAGCACTGGGACTAGCGGGAATGAGCAGTTCTTC
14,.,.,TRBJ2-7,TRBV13,CASSLGRGFYEQYF,TGTGCCAGCAGCTTAGGGCGGGGCTTCTACGAGCAGTACTTC
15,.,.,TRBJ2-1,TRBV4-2,CASSQGLSSYNEQFF,TGTGCCAGCAGCCAAGGACTCAGCTCCTACAATGAGCAGTTCTTC
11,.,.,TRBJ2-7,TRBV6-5,CASSPPPEQYF,TGTGCCAGCAGTCCTCCTCCCGAGCAGTACTTC
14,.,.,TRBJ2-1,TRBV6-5,CASSYARENNEQFF,TGTGCCAGCAGTTACGCTAGAGAAAACAATGAGCAGTTCTTC
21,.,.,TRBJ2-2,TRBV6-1,CASSEAGTGLRAGGLTGELFF,TGTGCCAGCAGTGAAGCCGGGACAGGGTTAAGAGCGGGGGGATTAACCGGGGAGCTGTTTTTT
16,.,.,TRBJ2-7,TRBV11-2,CASQGGPEVGGYEQYF,TGTGCCAGTCAAGGGGGTCCAGAGGTGGGCGGCTACGAGCAGTACTTC
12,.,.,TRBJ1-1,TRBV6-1,CASSFSTGPAFF,TGTGCCAGCAGTTTCTCGACAGGCCCCGCTTTCTTT
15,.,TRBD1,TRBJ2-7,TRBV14,CASTQRTGTTYEQYF,TGTGCCAGCACCCAGAGGACAGGGACCACCTACGAGCAGTACTTC
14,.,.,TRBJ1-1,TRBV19,CASRAGEVNTEAFF,TGTGCCAGTAGAGCAGGGGAAGTGAACACTGAAGCTTTCTTT
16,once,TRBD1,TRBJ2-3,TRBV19,CASSPRTGGRRDTQYF,TGTGCCAGTAGTCCACGGACAGGGGGGAGACGGGATACGCAGTATTTT
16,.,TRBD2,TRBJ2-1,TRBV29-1,CSARTSGSPIRNEQFF,TGCAGCGCTAGGACTAGCGGGAGCCCCATTCGCAATGAGCAGTTCTTC
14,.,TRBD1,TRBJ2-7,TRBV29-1,CSVEIGQGTYEQYF,TGCAGCGTTGAAATCGGACAGGGGACCTACGAGCAGTACTTC
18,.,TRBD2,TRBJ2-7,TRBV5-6,CASSLGGLLAGRTWEQYF,TGTGCCAGCAGCTTGGGGGGCCTACTAGCGGGGAGAACTTGGGAGCAGTACTTC
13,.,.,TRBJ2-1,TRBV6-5,CASSKQGHNEQFF,TGTGCCAGCAGCAAACAGGGTCACAATGAGCAGTTCTTC
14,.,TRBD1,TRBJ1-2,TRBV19,CASLDSGTGYGYTF,TGTGCCAGCCTAGACTCCGGGACAGGGTATGGCTACACCTTC
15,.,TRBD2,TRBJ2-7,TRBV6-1,CASSEGSGDAYEQYF,TGTGCCAGCAGTGAAGGTAGCGGGGACGCCTACGAGCAGTACTTC
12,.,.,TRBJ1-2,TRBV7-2,CASLGGVLGYTF,TGTGCCAGCTTGGGGGGGGTACTGGGCTACACCTTC
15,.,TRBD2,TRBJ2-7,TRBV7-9,CASSLGTSEVYEQYF,TGTGCCAGCAGCTTAGGGACTAGCGAGGTCTACGAGCAGTACTTC
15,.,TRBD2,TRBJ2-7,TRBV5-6,CASSLYLAGGHEQYF,TGTGCCAGCAGCTTATATCTAGCGGGAGGTCACGAGCAGTACTTC
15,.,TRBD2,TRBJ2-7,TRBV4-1,CASSLRIAGTDEQYF,TGCGCCAGCAGCTTACGTATAGCGGGAACGGACGAGCAGTACTTC
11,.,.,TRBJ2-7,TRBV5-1,CASSINYEQYF,TGCGCCAGCAGCATTAACTACGAGCAGTACTTC
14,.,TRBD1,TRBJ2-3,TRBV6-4,CASGTGEPTDTQYF,TGTGCCAGCGGGACAGGAGAACCAACAGATACGCAGTATTTT
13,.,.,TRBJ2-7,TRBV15,CATSPTLAYEQYF,TGTGCCACCAGCCCAACGTTAGCCTACGAGCAGTACTTC
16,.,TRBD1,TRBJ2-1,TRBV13,CASSDTGTGGFDEQFF,TGTGCCAGCAGCGATACCGGGACAGGGGGGTTCGATGAGCAGTTCTTC
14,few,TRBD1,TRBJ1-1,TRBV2,CASIGQGRGTEAFF,TGTGCCAGCATCGGACAGGGGCGAGGCACTGAAGCTTTCTTT
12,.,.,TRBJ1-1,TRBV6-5,CASSYWGDEAFF,TGTGCCAGCAGTTACTGGGGGGATGAAGCTTTCTTT
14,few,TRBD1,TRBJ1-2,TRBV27,CASSAGTGAYGYTF,TGTGCCAGCAGTGCCGGGACAGGTGCCTATGGCTACACCTTC
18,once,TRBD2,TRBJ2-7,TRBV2,CASRETSVVGPLTYEQYF,TGTGCCAGCAGAGAAACTAGCGTTGTGGGCCCCTTGACCTACGAGCAGTACTTC
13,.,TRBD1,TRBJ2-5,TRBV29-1,CSSVGQRSETQYF,TGCAGCTCGGTGGGACAGCGTTCAGAGACCCAGTACTTC
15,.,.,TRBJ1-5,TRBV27,CASRTGSNSNQPQHF,TGTGCCAGCAGGACAGGTAGCAATAGCAATCAGCCCCAGCATTTT
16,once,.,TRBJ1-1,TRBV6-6,CASSYSISTTGTEAFF,TGTGCCAGCAGTTACTCGATCAGCACTACGGGCACTGAAGCTTTCTTT
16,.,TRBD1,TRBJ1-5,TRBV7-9,CASSLVTGRGNQPQHF,TGTGCCAGCAGCTTAGTCACTGGCAGGGGGAATCAGCCCCAGCATTTT